This T cell receptor (beta chain) derives from a study of T cells in Graves' hyperthyroidism and ophthalmopathy. CDR1 and CDR2 from the germline V gene are LNHDA and SQIVND (reference sequence). The V segment lost 2 bases and the J segment 8 bases; nucleotides outside the gene matches: 18. The CDR3 runs to 19 residues. RNA transcripts served as the template for amplifying TCR beta CDR3 regions. First-round RT-PCR targeting the TCR CDR3 was performed with the HTBI primer set. TCRdb re-called the multiplex PCR reads with MiXCR, one entry per CDR3 protein. Counted here are about 640,000 distinct CDR3 sequences, around 15% occurring once; the ten biggest clones make up around 13%.

The chain joins TRBV19 to TRBJ2-1, with 10 bases lining up with TRBD2. This receptor was identified in a woman in her forties or fifties with Graves' ophthalmopathy. Sequenced sample: blood. Here the CDR3 DNA reads TGTGCCAGTAGTATACAACCGGGACTAGCGACATCCTTTAGCTATGAGCAGTTCTTC. Residues: CASSIQPGLATSFSYEQFF.